This T cell receptor beta chain stems from a study of long-term antiretroviral therapy in people with HIV. Regarding the study as a whole: Narrower CDR3 length ranges marked HIV repertoires relative to controls. Across all time points, the repertoire was dominated by clones that expanded before ART.

No donor had fewer than one pre-ART PBMC sample or fewer than two post-ART PBMC samples. Every participant with HIV received treatment in the United States. Run at survey level, the immunoSEQ assay was version v3.0. Sequencing was performed with immunoSEQ multiplex PCR; in TCRdb, only in-frame clones are kept and a portion is missing. The repertoire holds more than 15,000 clones, with 70% to 90% as singletons. Germline V gene lookup returns CDR1 SGDLS and CDR2 YYNGEE. V was clipped by 3 bases and J by 0 bases; unmatched bases: 6. The CDR3 is 16 residues long. On this clone itself: Its antigen is currently unknown.

This chain links TRBV9 with TRBJ2-3; 8 bases map to TRBD2. The receptor was derived from a man aged 50-59 years with HIV. Sample: unsorted PBMCs, taken 0.3 years before starting antiretroviral therapy. Written as DNA, the CDR3 is TGTGCCAGCAGCGCGGGGGGGGGAGCTAGCACAGATACGCAGTATTTT. Protein sequence: CASSAGGGASTDTQYF.